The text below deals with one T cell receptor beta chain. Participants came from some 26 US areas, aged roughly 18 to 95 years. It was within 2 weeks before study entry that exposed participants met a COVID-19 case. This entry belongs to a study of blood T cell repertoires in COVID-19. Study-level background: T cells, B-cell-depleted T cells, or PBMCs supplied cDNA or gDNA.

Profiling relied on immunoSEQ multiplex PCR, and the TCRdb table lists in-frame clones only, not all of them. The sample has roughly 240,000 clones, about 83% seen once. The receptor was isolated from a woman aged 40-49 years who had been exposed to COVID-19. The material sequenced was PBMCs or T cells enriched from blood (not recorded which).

CDR3: CASSVVGGATGELFF. The CDR3 DNA follows: TGTGCCAGCAGCGTAGTAGGGGGTGCGACCGGGGAGCTGTTTTTT. V and J are TRBV9 and TRBJ2-2; a weak D match, TRBD1 (6 bases). The V end was cut by 0 bases, the J end by 5 bases, with 11 bases between. The CDR3 covers 15 residues. CDR1 SGDLS and CDR2 YYNGEE come from the germline V gene.